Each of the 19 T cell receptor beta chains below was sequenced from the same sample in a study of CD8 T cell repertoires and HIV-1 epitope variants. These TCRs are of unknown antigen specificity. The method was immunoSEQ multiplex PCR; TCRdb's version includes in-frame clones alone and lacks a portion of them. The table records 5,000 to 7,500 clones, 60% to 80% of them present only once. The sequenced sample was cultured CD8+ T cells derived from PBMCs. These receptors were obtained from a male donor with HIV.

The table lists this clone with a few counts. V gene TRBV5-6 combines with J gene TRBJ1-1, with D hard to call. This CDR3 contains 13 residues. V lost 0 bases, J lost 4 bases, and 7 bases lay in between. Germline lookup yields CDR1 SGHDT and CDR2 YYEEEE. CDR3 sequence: CASSLAPVTEAFF. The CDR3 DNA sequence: TGTGCCAGCAGCTTGGCTCCGGTCACTGAAGCTTTCTTT. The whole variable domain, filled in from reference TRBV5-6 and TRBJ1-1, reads DAGVTQSPTHLIKTRGQQVTLRCSPKSGHDTVSWYQQALGQGPQFIFQYYEEEERQRGNFPDRFSGHQFPNYSSELNVNALLLGDSALYLCASSLAPVTEAFFGQGTRLTVV.

For the CDR3, the DNA is TGCGCCAGCAGCGGGACAGGTCTGAACACTGAAGCTTTCTTT. This encodes CASSGTGLNTEAFF. The chain has TRBV5-1 and TRBJ1-1; 8 positions agree with TRBD1. Germline CDR1 reads SGHRS; CDR2 reads YFSETQ. This CDR3 is built from 14 residues. The J segment lost 0 bases and the V segment lost 4 bases, leaving 2 bases of the junction unmatched. Combining the CDR3 with reference TRBV5-1 and TRBJ1-1 gives the whole variable domain KAGVTQTPRYLIKTRGQQVTLSCSPISGHRSVSWYQQTPGQGLQFLFEYFSETQRNKGNFPGRFSGRQFSNSRSEMNVSTLELGDSALYLCASSGTGLNTEAFFGQGTRLTVV.

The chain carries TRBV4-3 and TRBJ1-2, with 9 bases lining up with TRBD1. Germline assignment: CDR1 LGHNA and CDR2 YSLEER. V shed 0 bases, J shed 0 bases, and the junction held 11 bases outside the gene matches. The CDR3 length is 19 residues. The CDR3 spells CASSQDWGQGEVTNYGYTF. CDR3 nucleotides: TGCGCCAGCAGCCAAGATTGGGGACAGGGAGAAGTTACTAACTATGGCTACACCTTC.

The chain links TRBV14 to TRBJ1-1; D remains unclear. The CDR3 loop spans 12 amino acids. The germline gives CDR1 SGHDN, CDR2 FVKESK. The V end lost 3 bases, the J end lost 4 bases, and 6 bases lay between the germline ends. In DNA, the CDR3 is TGTGCCAGCAGCCAGTGGAGCACTGAAGCTTTCTTT. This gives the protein CASSQWSTEAFF.

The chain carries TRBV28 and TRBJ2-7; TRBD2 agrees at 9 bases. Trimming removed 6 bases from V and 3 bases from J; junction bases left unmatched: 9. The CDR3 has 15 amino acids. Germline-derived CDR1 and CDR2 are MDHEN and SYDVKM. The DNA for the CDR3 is TGTGCCAGCAGGCCAACTAGCGGGTCCTTCTACGAGCAGTACTTC. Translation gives CASRPTSGSFYEQYF.

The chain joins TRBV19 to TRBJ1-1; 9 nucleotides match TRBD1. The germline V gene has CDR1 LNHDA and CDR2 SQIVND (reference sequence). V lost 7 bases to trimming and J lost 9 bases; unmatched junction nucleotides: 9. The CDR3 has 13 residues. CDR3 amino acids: CASNPTGGSKAFF. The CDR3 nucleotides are TGTGCCAGTAATCCGACAGGGGGTTCAAAAGCTTTCTTT.

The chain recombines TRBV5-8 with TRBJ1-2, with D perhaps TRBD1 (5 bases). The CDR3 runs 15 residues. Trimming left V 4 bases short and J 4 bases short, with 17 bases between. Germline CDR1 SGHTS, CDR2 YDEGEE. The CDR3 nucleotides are TGTGCCAGCAGCCACGGCTCTGGGACCGGCTATGGCTACACCTTC. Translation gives CASSHGSGTGYGYTF.

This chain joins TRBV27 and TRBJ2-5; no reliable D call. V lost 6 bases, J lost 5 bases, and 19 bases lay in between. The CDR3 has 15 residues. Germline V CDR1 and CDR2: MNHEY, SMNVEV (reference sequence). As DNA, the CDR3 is TGTGCCAGCAGCCACACCCGGACGGTTGGCGAGACCCAGTACTTC. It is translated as CASSHTRTVGETQYF.

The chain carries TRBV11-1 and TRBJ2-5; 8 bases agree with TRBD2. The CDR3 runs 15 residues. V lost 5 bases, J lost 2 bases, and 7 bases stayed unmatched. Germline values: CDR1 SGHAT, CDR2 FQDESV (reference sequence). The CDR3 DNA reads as TGTGCCAGCAGCCCCGCCCCTAGCGGGCAAGAGACCCAGTACTTC. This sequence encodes CASSPAPSGQETQYF.

CDR3 sequence: CASSLTGSAYEQYF. For the CDR3, the DNA is TGTGCCAGCAGCCTGACAGGTTCCGCCTACGAGCAGTACTTC. The V and J genes are TRBV5-6 and TRBJ2-7; TRBD1 might be the D (6 bases). Germline assignment: CDR1 SGHDT and CDR2 YYEEEE. Trimming stripped 4 bases from V and 2 bases from J, with 13 bases between. The CDR3 consists of 14 residues.

CDR3 sequence (DNA): TGTGCCACCAGCAGAGATTTTACAGGGGGACAGCCCCAGCATTTT. As protein: CATSRDFTGGQPQHF. The V and J genes are TRBV15 and TRBJ1-5, with TRBD1 matching 8 bases. Germline CDR1 reads LNHNV; CDR2 reads YYDKDF (reference sequence). The V and J ends lost 0 bases and 7 bases, in that order; junction bases with no gene match: 5. CDR3 size: 15 residues.

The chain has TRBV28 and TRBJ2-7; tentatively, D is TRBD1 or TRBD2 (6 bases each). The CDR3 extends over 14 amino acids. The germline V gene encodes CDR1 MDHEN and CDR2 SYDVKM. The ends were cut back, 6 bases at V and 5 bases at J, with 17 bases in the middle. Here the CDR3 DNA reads TGTGCCAGCAGACCCGAGGGGGGTCGGCACGAGCAGTACTTC. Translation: CASRPEGGRHEQYF.

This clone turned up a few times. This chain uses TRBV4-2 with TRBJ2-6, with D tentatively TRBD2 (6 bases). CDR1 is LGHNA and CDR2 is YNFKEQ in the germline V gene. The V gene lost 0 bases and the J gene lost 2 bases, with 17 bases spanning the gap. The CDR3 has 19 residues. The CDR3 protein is CASSQEWRTTTAGANVLTF. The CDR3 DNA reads TGTGCCAGCAGCCAAGAGTGGCGGACTACGACGGCTGGGGCCAACGTCCTGACTTTC.

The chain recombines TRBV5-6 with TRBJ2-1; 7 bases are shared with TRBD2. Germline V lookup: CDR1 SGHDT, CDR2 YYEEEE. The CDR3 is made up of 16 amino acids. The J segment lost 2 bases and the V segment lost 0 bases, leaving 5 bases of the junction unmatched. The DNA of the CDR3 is TGTGCCAGCAGCTTGGCCGGGGAGGGCCCCTACAATGAGCAGTTCTTC. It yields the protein CASSLAGEGPYNEQFF.

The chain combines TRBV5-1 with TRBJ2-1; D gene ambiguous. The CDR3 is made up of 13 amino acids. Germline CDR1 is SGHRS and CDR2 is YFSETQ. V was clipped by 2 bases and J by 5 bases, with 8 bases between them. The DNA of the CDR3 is TGCGCCAGCAGCTTTACTCCCCACAATGAGCAGTTCTTC. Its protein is CASSFTPHNEQFF.

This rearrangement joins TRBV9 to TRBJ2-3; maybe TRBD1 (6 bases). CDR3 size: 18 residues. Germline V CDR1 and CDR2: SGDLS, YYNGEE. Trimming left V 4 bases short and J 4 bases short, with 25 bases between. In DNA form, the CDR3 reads TGTGCCAGCAGCATGCCCGGTCCCGGACAGATATCTGCAGATACGCAGTATTTT. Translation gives CASSMPGPGQISADTQYF.

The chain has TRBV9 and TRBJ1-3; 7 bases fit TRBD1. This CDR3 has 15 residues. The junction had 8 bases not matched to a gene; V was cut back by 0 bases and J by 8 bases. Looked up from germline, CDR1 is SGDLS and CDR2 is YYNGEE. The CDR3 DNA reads TGTGCCAGCAGCGTAGCTACAGGGGTGGCTGACACCATATATTTT. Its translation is CASSVATGVADTIYF.

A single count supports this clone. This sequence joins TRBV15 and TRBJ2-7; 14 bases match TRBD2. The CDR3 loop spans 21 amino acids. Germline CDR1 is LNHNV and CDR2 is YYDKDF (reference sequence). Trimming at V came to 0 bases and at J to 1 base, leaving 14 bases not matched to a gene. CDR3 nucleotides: TGTGCCACCAGCAGAGATAGAGGCTCTGGACTAGCGGGGGGCCGTTCCTACGAGCAGTACTTC. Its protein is CATSRDRGSGLAGGRSYEQYF.

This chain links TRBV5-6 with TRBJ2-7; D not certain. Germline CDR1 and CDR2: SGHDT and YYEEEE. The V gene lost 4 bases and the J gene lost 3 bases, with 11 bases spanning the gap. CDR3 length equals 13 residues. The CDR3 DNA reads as TGTGCCAGCAGCCCCGCCTCAGGCTACGAGCAGTACTTC. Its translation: CASSPASGYEQYF.